The 30 T cell receptor beta chains below come from one sample, sequenced in a study of blood T cell repertoires in COVID-19. Measured with immunoSEQ multiplex PCR; TCRdb has only the in-frame clones, and not every one. The sample holds 140,000 to 150,000 clones, over 70% seen once. The sample was peripheral blood. All receptors come from a man between 50 and 59 years old with active or convalescent COVID-19.

This clone was seen a handful of times. The gene calls are TRBV28 and TRBJ2-7; D remains unclear. Germline lookup yields CDR1 MDHEN and CDR2 SYDVKM. Trimming removed 3 bases at V and 2 bases at J, with 11 bases between. The CDR3 is 14 residues long. This CDR3 reads CASSFRVIAYEQYF. CDR3 DNA: TGTGCCAGCAGTTTCCGGGTAATAGCCTACGAGCAGTACTTC. Full variable domain (remainder filled in from reference TRBV28 and TRBJ2-7): DVKVTQSSRYLVKRTGEKVFLECVQDMDHENMFWYRQDPGLGLRLIYFSYDVKMKEKGDIPEGYSVSREKKERFSLILESASTNQTSMYLCASSFRVIAYEQYFGPGTRLTVT.

The chain carries TRBV9 and TRBJ2-2; 8 bases line up with TRBD2. V lost 0 bases, J lost 3 bases, and 10 bases stayed unmatched. This CDR3 is built from 18 residues. CDR1 is SGDLS, CDR2 YYNGEE, per germline. CDR3 sequence (DNA): TGTGCCAGCAGCGTAGCTGGCACGGGAGGGCCGGACACCGGGGAGCTGTTTTTT. Residues: CASSVAGTGGPDTGELFF.

J is TRBJ2-1 and V is TRBV5-1, with 9 bases identical to TRBD2. The germline CDR1 and CDR2 sequences are SGHRS and YFSETQ. The V and J ends lost 4 bases and 7 bases, in that order; junction bases with no gene match: 6. The CDR3 spans 14 residues. The CDR3 protein is CASSRVLAGNEQFF. In DNA, the CDR3 is TGCGCCAGCAGCCGTGTGCTAGCGGGGAATGAGCAGTTCTTC.

V and J are TRBV5-4 and TRBJ1-2, with D tentatively TRBD1 (6 bases). Germline V gene sequence: CDR1 SGHNT, CDR2 YYREEE (reference sequence). V was cut by 0 bases and J by 3 bases, with 6 bases left in between. The CDR3 runs 13 residues. CDR3 residues: CASSLDRDYGYTF. CDR3 bases: TGTGCCAGCAGCTTGGACAGGGACTATGGCTACACCTTC.

This clone was observed once. The rearrangement joins TRBV10-3 to TRBJ2-7; 7 bases fit TRBD1. CDR3 length: 13 residues. The V segment lost 5 bases and the J segment 7 bases; nucleotides outside the gene matches: 8. Germline V gene sequence: CDR1 ENHRY, CDR2 SYGVKD. CDR3 loop: CAISRDSPWEQYF. For the CDR3, the DNA is TGTGCCATCAGTAGGGACAGCCCTTGGGAGCAGTACTTC.

In this sample, this clone turned up a few times. The V gene is TRBV4-2, the J gene TRBJ1-5; 7 nucleotides align to TRBD1. Germline CDR1 is LGHNA and CDR2 is YNFKEQ. This CDR3 spans 14 amino acids. Trimming cost V 3 bases and J 4 bases; bases outside gene matches: 3. The CDR3 nucleotides are TGTGCCAGCAGCCAGACAGGGCTGAATCAGCCCCAGCATTTT. Amino acid sequence: CASSQTGLNQPQHF.

The chain employs TRBV19 and TRBJ1-1; no clear D gene. Germline-derived CDR1 and CDR2 are LNHDA and SQIVND (reference sequence). Trimming removed 1 base at V and 1 base at J, with 7 bases between. This CDR3 comprises 14 residues. The chain's CDR3 is CASSIGAANTEAFF. As DNA, the CDR3 is TGTGCCAGTAGTATAGGGGCAGCGAACACTGAAGCTTTCTTT.

V and J are TRBV3-1 (or the pseudogene TRBV3-2) and TRBJ2-5; 8 bases fit TRBD2. The germline V gene has CDR1 LGHDT and CDR2 YNNKEL (reference sequence). The CDR3 totals 17 residues. Trimming took 4 bases from V and 5 from J; bases not matched to a gene: 15. This chain's CDR3 is CASSPFASGRGAETQYF. The CDR3 DNA follows: TGTGCCAGCAGCCCTTTTGCTAGCGGGCGGGGGGCGGAGACCCAGTACTTC.

CDR3 sequence (DNA): TGTGCCAGCAATCCGGGCACCGGGGAGCTGTTTTTT. This sequence encodes CASNPGTGELFF. V gene TRBV2 combines with J gene TRBJ2-2, with D hard to call. V shed 7 bases and J shed 4 bases, with 7 bases lying between them. The CDR3 totals 12 residues. From germline, CDR1 is SNHLY and CDR2 FYNNEI.

As concerns this clone: One end of the junction varies from germline; a read error may be responsible. The V call is TRBV27, the J call TRBJ2-2; 8 nucleotides agree with TRBD2. The CDR3 loop spans 17 amino acids. CDR1 is MNHEY and CDR2 is SMNVEV in the germline V gene (reference sequence). As DNA, the CDR3 is TGTACCAGCAGTTTCAACGGGAGGGGTCCGAACACCGGGGAGCTGTTTTTT. Translation: CTSSFNGRGPNTGELFF.

The chain joins TRBV19 to TRBJ2-1, with D possibly being TRBD2 (6 bases). The germline CDR1 and CDR2 sequences are LNHDA and SQIVND (reference sequence). CDR3 length: 11 amino acids. The ends were cut back, 7 bases at V and 13 bases at J, with 14 bases in the middle. The CDR3 loop is CASTSGLLQFF. CDR3 bases: TGTGCCAGTACCTCGGGACTCCTCCAGTTCTTC.

The chain carries TRBV9 and TRBJ1-1, with D perhaps matching TRBD1 (6 bases). The CDR3 has 13 residues. Germline values: CDR1 SGDLS, CDR2 YYNGEE. The ends were cut back, 0 bases at V and 4 bases at J, with 7 bases in the middle. CDR3 in amino acids: CASSVATGTEAFF. The CDR3 DNA sequence: TGTGCCAGCAGCGTAGCGACAGGCACTGAAGCTTTCTTT. The variable domain in full, with the rest retrieved from reference TRBV9 and TRBJ1-1, is DSGVTQTPKHLITATGQRVTLRCSPRSGDLSVYWYQQSLDQGLQFLIQYYNGEERAKGNILERFSAQQFPDLHSELNLSSLELGDSALYFCASSVATGTEAFFGQGTRLTVV.

The chain joins TRBV28 to TRBJ1-5, with D hard to call. The CDR3 consists of 15 residues. The germline V and J ends were trimmed by 8 bases and 6 bases, with 20 bases remaining between them. CDR1 is MDHEN and CDR2 is SYDVKM in the germline V gene. Written as DNA, the CDR3 is TGTGCCAGCCGACACCTTCTAGGTCGGGGTCAGCCCCAGCATTTT. This translates into CASRHLLGRGQPQHF.

This clone appeared once. The chain uses TRBV11-2 and TRBJ2-7, with D possibly TRBD1 on 5 matching bases. V was pared by 3 bases and J by 6 bases, with 24 bases between. CDR1 is SGHAT and CDR2 is FQNNGV in the germline V gene. This CDR3 has 17 amino acids. DNA of the CDR3: TGTGCCAGCAGCTTCCCCAAAGGCCAGGGCTTAAAGGGCGAGCAGTACTTC. Amino acids: CASSFPKGQGLKGEQYF.

As DNA, the CDR3 is TGCAGTGCTGGACAGTACCCTGAAGCTTTCTTT. Residues: CSAGQYPEAFF. This rearrangement joins TRBV20-1 to TRBJ1-1; tentatively, D is TRBD1 (6 bases). Deletions cut 5 bases from V and 6 bases from J, with 10 bases between. The germline V gene has CDR1 DFQATT and CDR2 SNEGSKA (reference sequence). The CDR3 is made up of 11 amino acids.

The chain employs TRBV10-2 and TRBJ2-1; TRBD2 might be the D (5 bases). CDR1 is WSHSY, CDR2 SAAADI, per germline. The V end was cut by 0 bases, the J end by 10 bases, with 7 bases between. The CDR3 has 12 residues. CDR3 residues: CASSESASEQFF. The CDR3 DNA sequence: TGCGCCAGCAGTGAGTCGGCTAGCGAGCAGTTCTTC.

This clone was seen just once. The chain couples TRBV27 to TRBJ2-1, with D tentatively TRBD1 (5 bases). The germline V gene has CDR1 MNHEY and CDR2 SMNVEV (reference sequence). This CDR3 is 12 amino acids long. Trimming removed 3 bases at V and 15 bases at J, with 15 bases between. The CDR3 DNA follows: TGTGCCAGCAGTTTCGAGCAGGGTCAGCGGTTCTTC. It translates to CASSFEQGQRFF.

The CDR3 nucleotides read TGTGCCACCAGTGTTTCAGGGGTCAACTATGGCTACACCTTC. It translates to CATSVSGVNYGYTF. The rearrangement joins TRBV24-1 to TRBJ1-2; D perhaps matches TRBD1 (6 bases). The CDR3 spans 14 residues. Germline CDR1 and CDR2: KGHDR and SFDVKD. V lost 5 bases, J lost 2 bases, and 11 bases lay in between.

The chain has TRBV7-9 and TRBJ1-5; possible D gene TRBD1, 5 bases. Germline-derived CDR1 and CDR2 are SEHNR and FQNEAQ (reference sequence). The CDR3 is 11 residues long. V was cut by 6 bases and J by 11 bases, with 11 bases left in between. The CDR3 DNA follows: TGTGCCAGCAGTAGGGGCAGGGCCCAGCATTTT. Its translation is CASSRGRAQHF.

The chain has TRBV2 and TRBJ2-5; 7 bases are a match to TRBD2. Germline V lookup: CDR1 SNHLY, CDR2 FYNNEI. V lost 8 bases and J lost 0; bases outside the gene matches: 3. This CDR3 is built from 13 residues. CDR3: CASGGDYQETQYF. The CDR3 nucleotides are TGTGCCAGCGGGGGGGACTACCAAGAGACCCAGTACTTC.

This sequence joins TRBV4-1 and TRBJ2-6, with D possibly matching TRBD2 (5 bases). The germline CDR1 and CDR2 sequences are MGHRA and YSYEKL. Trimming pared 1 base from V and 4 bases from J, leaving 11 bases between. This CDR3 is built from 16 residues. CDR3: CASSQASPAGANVLTF. In nucleotides, the CDR3 is TGCGCCAGCAGCCAAGCTAGCCCTGCGGGGGCCAACGTCCTGACTTTC.

This clone has a single count. The chain has TRBV11-3 and TRBJ1-3; possible D gene TRBD1, 6 bases. The CDR3 runs to 14 residues. V lost 2 bases and J lost 10, with 15 bases in between. Looked up from germline, CDR1 is SGHNT and CDR2 is YENEEA. CDR3 residues: CASSLKLDRTTIYF. The CDR3 nucleotides read TGTGCCAGCAGCTTAAAATTGGACAGAACTACCATATATTTT.

This clone has at least ten counts. The chain links TRBV19 to TRBJ2-1, with 7 bases matching TRBD2. Germline CDR1 and CDR2: LNHDA and SQIVND (reference sequence). The CDR3 has 14 amino acids. V shed 3 bases and J 8 bases; nucleotides not matched to a gene: 7. The CDR3 bases are TGTGCCAGTAGTATTACGACTAGCTGGCATGAGCAGTTCTTC. It codes for CASSITTSWHEQFF.

The V gene is TRBV19, the J gene TRBJ2-1; 7 bases are a match to TRBD1. Germline CDR1 and CDR2: LNHDA and SQIVND (reference sequence). This CDR3 region has 14 residues. The J segment lost 3 bases and the V segment lost 7 bases, leaving 6 bases of the junction unmatched. The CDR3 sequence: CASNPRQGYNEQFF. For the CDR3, the DNA is TGTGCCAGTAACCCGAGACAGGGCTACAATGAGCAGTTCTTC.

The chain carries TRBV24-1 and TRBJ2-1; 10 nucleotides line up with TRBD2. The V and J ends lost 5 bases and 6 bases, in that order; junction bases with no gene match: 9. This CDR3 has 16 amino acids. Germline CDR1 reads KGHDR; CDR2 reads SFDVKD. The CDR3 region has the DNA TGTGCCACCAGTGTGGGAGCGGGAGGGCCGGGCAATGAGCAGTTCTTC. It is translated as CATSVGAGGPGNEQFF.

This chain connects TRBV21-1 to TRBJ1-5; the D call TRBD1 from the table was never checked on the DNA. TRBV21-1 is recorded as a pseudogene. This CDR3 contains 15 residues. CDR3: CASSQDGDRGQPQHF. In nucleotides, the CDR3 is TGTGCCAGCAGCCAGGACGGGGACAGGGGTCAGCCCCAGCATTTT.

This sequence joins TRBV28 and TRBJ2-2, with 9 bases lining up with TRBD1. The CDR3 has 13 amino acids. The V and J ends lost 5 bases and 9 bases, in that order; junction bases with no gene match: 4. The germline V gene has CDR1 MDHEN and CDR2 SYDVKM. The CDR3 is CASSPQGAWELFF. The CDR3 region has the DNA TGTGCCAGCAGTCCACAGGGGGCGTGGGAGCTGTTTTTT.

CDR3 sequence: CATSDPGLAKNEQFF. CDR3 in DNA: TGTGCCACCAGTGACCCGGGACTAGCGAAAAATGAGCAGTTCTTC. V and J are TRBV24-1 and TRBJ2-1; 10 nucleotides match TRBD2. Germline V lookup: CDR1 KGHDR, CDR2 SFDVKD. The V segment lost 4 bases and the J segment 7 bases; nucleotides outside the gene matches: 6. CDR3 length: 15 residues.

V is TRBV29-1 and J is TRBJ2-1, with 10 bases matching TRBD2. V lost 3 bases, J lost 1 base, and 3 bases stayed unmatched. This CDR3 is 15 amino acids long. The germline V gene has CDR1 SQVTM and CDR2 ANQGSEA. CDR3 residues: CSVDGTSESYNEQFF. CDR3 coding DNA: TGCAGCGTTGATGGGACTAGCGAATCCTACAATGAGCAGTTCTTC.

The V and J genes are TRBV28 and TRBJ2-7, with 13 bases matching TRBD2. The CDR3 extends over 14 amino acids. Germline values: CDR1 MDHEN, CDR2 SYDVKM. With V trimmed by 10 bases and J by 5 bases, 8 bases remained unmatched. CDR3 coding DNA: TGTGCCACCGCGAGGACTAGCGGGAGAAACGAGCAGTACTTC. Translating gives CATARTSGRNEQYF.